This passage covers 14 T cell receptor beta chains from one sample sequenced in a study of shared T cell receptors in the human thymus. Repertoires were generated with immunoSEQ multiplex PCR, while TCRdb's copy carries only in-frame clones and drops some. The table lists some 400,000 clones, around 93% of them singletons. Sequencing used thymocytes. Receptors were obtained from a human donor.

The genes are TRBV28 and TRBJ1-5; D is ambiguous. CDR3 length equals 13 residues. Germline values: CDR1 MDHEN, CDR2 SYDVKM. Trimming removed 8 bases from V and 4 bases from J, with 12 bases in between. The CDR3 region has the DNA TGTGCCAGCCGGGAGGGCCTAAATCAGCCCCAGCATTTT. It codes for CASREGLNQPQHF.

The rearrangement uses TRBV29-1 and TRBJ2-7; D unclear. This CDR3 is built from 14 residues. Between the trimmed V and J ends, which lost 4 bases and 0 bases, there was a span of 13 bases. Germline V gives CDR1 SQVTM, CDR2 ANQGSEA. The CDR3 region is CSVGLRQDSYEQYF. The CDR3, as DNA: TGCAGCGTTGGCCTGAGGCAGGACTCCTACGAGCAGTACTTC.

The sample holds one count of this clone. The CDR3 region is CASSQGPGTSGRESTDTQYF. As DNA, the CDR3 is TGCGCCAGCAGCCAAGGACCCGGGACTAGCGGGAGGGAGAGCACAGATACGCAGTATTTT. The chain combines TRBV4-3 with TRBJ2-3; 16 positions match TRBD2. Germline-derived CDR1 and CDR2 are LGHNA and YSLEER. The CDR3 runs to 20 residues. The V and J ends lost 1 base and 0 bases, in that order; junction bases with no gene match: 7.

The chain recombines TRBV29-1 with TRBJ2-7, with D tentatively TRBD1 or TRBD2 (5 bases each). This CDR3 is built from 18 residues. The ends were cut back, 5 bases at V and 2 bases at J, with 28 bases in the middle. CDR1 SQVTM and CDR2 ANQGSEA come from the germline V gene. CDR3 DNA: TGCAGCGTTTTCACCGGGACCCGCCGCCGGGACGACACCTACGAGCAGTACTTC. Translation: CSVFTGTRRRDDTYEQYF.

In nucleotides, the CDR3 is TGTGCCAGCAGTTCACCCCCCGCGGGGGGATTTTACAATGAGCAGTTCTTC. This translates into CASSSPPAGGFYNEQFF. The genes are TRBV28 and TRBJ2-1, with 8 bases fitting TRBD2. This CDR3 is 17 amino acids long. In germline, CDR1 is MDHEN, CDR2 SYDVKM. The trim removed 4 bases at V and 4 bases at J, leaving 12 bases unmatched.

The chain combines TRBV25-1 with TRBJ2-2; D is ambiguous. CDR3 size: 14 residues. The V and J ends lost 1 base and 3 bases respectively, with 6 bases between them. CDR1 is MGHDK, CDR2 SYGVNS, per germline. The CDR3 is CASSEWTDTGELFF. DNA for the CDR3: TGTGCCAGCAGTGAATGGACGGACACCGGGGAGCTGTTTTTT.

The chain carries TRBV9 and TRBJ2-3; D is unresolved. V lost 0 bases and J 5 bases, leaving 7 bases between the germline ends. Germline CDR1 and CDR2: SGDLS and YYNGEE. This CDR3 is built from 13 residues. This CDR3 reads CASSVAPGDTQYF. DNA of the CDR3: TGTGCCAGCAGCGTAGCCCCGGGAGATACGCAGTATTTT. Full variable domain (missing parts from reference TRBV9 and TRBJ2-3): DSGVTQTPKHLITATGQRVTLRCSPRSGDLSVYWYQQSLDQGLQFLIQYYNGEERAKGNILERFSAQQFPDLHSELNLSSLELGDSALYFCASSVAPGDTQYFGPGTRLTVL.

CDR3 coding DNA: TGTGCCAGCAGCTTCCCGTCCGAGGGCCAATTCATCTACGAGCAGTACTTC. Its protein is CASSFPSEGQFIYEQYF. V is TRBV5-5 and J is TRBJ2-7, with a possible D match to TRBD2 (5 bases). There are 17 residues in the CDR3. V was clipped by 2 bases and J by 3 bases, with 21 bases between them. CDR1 and CDR2 from the germline V gene are SGHKS and YYEKEE (reference sequence).

CDR3 sequence reads: CASSLGRDSTDTQYF. DNA of the CDR3: TGTGCCAGCAGCTTAGGCAGGGATTCCACAGATACGCAGTATTTT. This chain links TRBV7-8 with TRBJ2-3; possibly TRBD1 for D (5 bases). CDR3 length: 15 amino acids. The V end was cut by 1 base, the J end by 2 bases, with 10 bases between. CDR1 and CDR2 from the germline V gene are SGHVS and FQNEAQ.

The chain uses TRBV29-1 and TRBJ2-1; possible D gene TRBD2, 5 bases. This CDR3 has 13 amino acids. The V gene lost 7 bases and the J gene lost 5 bases, with 15 bases spanning the gap. Germline CDR1 is SQVTM and CDR2 is ANQGSEA. The CDR3 reads CSAGLPRNNEQFF. Here the CDR3 DNA reads TGCAGCGCCGGACTCCCGAGGAACAATGAGCAGTTCTTC.

This chain connects TRBV7-6 to TRBJ2-5, with 7 bases identical to TRBD2. Germline CDR1 reads SGHVS; CDR2 reads FNYEAQ. CDR3 size: 16 residues. Trimming took 1 base from V and 3 from J; bases not matched to a gene: 8. The CDR3 DNA reads as TGTGCCAGCAGCTTAGACCGGGAGGCGGTGGAAGAGACCCAGTACTTC. It translates to CASSLDREAVEETQYF. The complete variable domain, with remaining parts taken from reference TRBV7-6 and TRBJ2-5, reads GAGVSQSPRYKVTKRGQDVALRCDPISGHVSLYWYRQALGQGPEFLTYFNYEAQQDKSGLPNDRFSAERPEGSISTLTIQRTEQRDSAMYRCASSLDREAVEETQYFGPGTRLLVL.

The gene calls are TRBV6-8 and TRBJ2-7; 10 positions match TRBD1. V shed 6 bases, J shed 3 bases, and the junction held 14 bases outside the gene matches. CDR3 length: 17 amino acids. Germline values: CDR1 MNHGY, CDR2 SAAAGT. Here the CDR3 reads CASSFRKGQGNLYEQYF. The CDR3, as DNA: TGTGCCAGCAGCTTCCGAAAGGGACAGGGGAATCTCTACGAGCAGTACTTC.

The chain uses TRBV28 and TRBJ1-2, with D possibly matching TRBD1 (6 bases). The V gene lost 3 bases and the J gene lost 4 bases, with 12 bases spanning the gap. Germline CDR1 reads MDHEN; CDR2 reads SYDVKM. The CDR3 loop spans 14 amino acids. This chain's CDR3 is CASSFGGAGYGYTF. The CDR3 region has the DNA TGTGCCAGCAGTTTCGGGGGCGCGGGCTATGGCTACACCTTC.

The chain is built from TRBV5-8 and TRBJ2-7; TRBD2 aligns across 12 bases. The CDR3 loop spans 18 amino acids. V lost 0 bases to trimming and J lost 0 bases; unmatched junction nucleotides: 7. Germline lookup yields CDR1 SGHTS and CDR2 YDEGEE. The CDR3 spells CASSLGTSGMGASYEQYF. The CDR3 nucleotides are TGTGCCAGCAGCTTGGGGACTAGCGGGATGGGGGCCTCCTACGAGCAGTACTTC. The complete variable domain, with remaining parts taken from reference TRBV5-8 and TRBJ2-7, reads EAGVTQSPTHLIKTRGQQATLRCSPISGHTSVYWYQQALGLGLQFLLWYDEGEERNRGNFPPRFSGRQFPNYSSELNVNALELEDSALYLCASSLGTSGMGASYEQYFGPGTRLTVT.